This is a list of T cell receptor beta chains from one sample in a study of blood T cell repertoires in COVID-19. The method was immunoSEQ multiplex PCR; TCRdb's version includes in-frame clones alone and lacks a portion of them. The repertoire holds about 280,000 clones, with around nine tenths as singletons. Sequencing used peripheral blood. The source is a woman aged 70-85 years with COVID-19, enrolled during active disease. Each CDR3 is given with its conserved first and last residue. The order of the fields is CDR3 length, clone size, J gene, V gene, D gene, CDR3 DNA, CDR3 protein. The D gene is left open where the match is weak. Size values are once, few and many counts, or a class for expanded clones, and some rows have none.

length: 16; size: -; J: TRBJ1-2; V: TRBV9; D: TRBD1; DNA: TGTGCCAGCAGCGTAGAGGGAGGAGGGGGCGCAGAAGGCTACACCTTC; CDR3: CASSVEGGGGAEGYTF
length: 15; size: -; J: TRBJ2-3; V: TRBV9; D: -; DNA: TGTGCCAGCAGCGTAGCGTGTCAGGGAACAGATACGCAGTATTTT; CDR3: CASSVACQGTDTQYF
length: 14; size: -; J: TRBJ2-2; V: TRBV27; D: -; DNA: TGTGCCAGCAGTTTACCCACTAGCCCCGGGGAGCTGTTTTTT; CDR3: CASSLPTSPGELFF
length: 15; size: -; J: TRBJ1-4; V: TRBV7-9; D: -; DNA: TGTGCCAGCAGCCGCCTAGGGGCTTTGGGTGAAAAACTGTTTTTT; CDR3: CASSRLGALGEKLFF
length: 14; size: -; J: TRBJ2-5; V: TRBV7-2; D: -; DNA: TGTGCCAGCAGCTCCCTAGTACGCTCGGAGACCCAGTACTTC; CDR3: CASSSLVRSETQYF
length: 15; size: -; J: TRBJ2-5; V: TRBV19; D: TRBD2; DNA: TGTGCCAGTAGTCCCCGTGCGGGGGGTGCTGAGACCCAGTACTTC; CDR3: CASSPRAGGAETQYF
length: 14; size: -; J: TRBJ1-5; V: TRBV19; D: -; DNA: TGTGCCAGTAGTCGTGGGGGGGAGGTGCAGCCCCAGCATTTT; CDR3: CASSRGGEVQPQHF
length: 14; size: -; J: TRBJ1-2; V: TRBV24-1; D: -; DNA: TGTGCCACCAGTGAATCTCGGGACAATTATGGCTACACCTTC; CDR3: CATSESRDNYGYTF
length: 13; size: -; J: TRBJ1-2; V: TRBV7-8; D: -; DNA: TGTGCCAGCAGCGTAGAAGGGGGAAGGGGCTACACCTTC; CDR3: CASSVEGGRGYTF
length: 16; size: few; J: TRBJ1-2; V: TRBV7-9; D: TRBD1; DNA: TGTGCCAGCAGCCCGGAGGGGGACAGGGCCAACTATGGCTACACCTTC; CDR3: CASSPEGDRANYGYTF
length: 17; size: -; J: TRBJ2-3; V: TRBV6-1; D: -; DNA: TGTGCCAGCAGTGTTGACCGGACAGCCTTTAGCACAGATACGCAGTATTTT; CDR3: CASSVDRTAFSTDTQYF
length: 15; size: -; J: TRBJ2-1; V: TRBV9; D: TRBD2; DNA: TGTGCCAGCAGCGTAAGAAGCGGGGGATACAATGAGCAGTTCTTC; CDR3: CASSVRSGGYNEQFF
length: 12; size: -; J: TRBJ1-2; V: TRBV6-5; D: -; DNA: TGTGCCAGCAGAGACTCCCTCTATGGCTACACCTTC; CDR3: CASRDSLYGYTF
length: 14; size: -; J: TRBJ1-5; V: TRBV28; D: TRBD1; DNA: TGTGCCAGCAGCCTGGACAGGAGGAGTCAGCCCCAGCATTTT; CDR3: CASSLDRRSQPQHF
length: 15; size: -; J: TRBJ1-4; V: TRBV5-6; D: -; DNA: TGTGCCAGCAGCCCTGGAAAGGGGTTTAATGAAAAACTGTTTTTT; CDR3: CASSPGKGFNEKLFF
length: 15; size: many; J: TRBJ2-7; V: TRBV11-2; D: TRBD1; DNA: TGTGCCAGCAGCCGAGGCCCAGGACAGGGGTACGAGCAGTACTTC; CDR3: CASSRGPGQGYEQYF
length: 13; size: -; J: TRBJ2-5; V: TRBV27; D: TRBD1; DNA: TGTGCCAGCAGTCTCTTAGCAGGGGGGACCCAGTACTTC; CDR3: CASSLLAGGTQYF
length: 15; size: -; J: TRBJ2-7; V: TRBV2; D: TRBD2; DNA: TGTGCCAGCAGTTTGGGGCGGGGGAGCTCCTACGAGCAGTACTTC; CDR3: CASSLGRGSSYEQYF
length: 13; size: -; J: TRBJ1-1; V: TRBV6-5; D: -; DNA: TGTGCCAGTCTGGAGCCGCCGGACACTGAAGCTTTCTTT; CDR3: CASLEPPDTEAFF
length: 15; size: -; J: TRBJ1-6; V: TRBV9; D: TRBD1; DNA: TGTGCCAGCAGCTTACGGGACAGGGTTAATTCACCCCTCCACTTT; CDR3: CASSLRDRVNSPLHF
length: 14; size: -; J: TRBJ2-1; V: TRBV24-1; D: TRBD2; DNA: TGTGCCACCGGGACTAGCGGGGCCTACAATGAGCAGTTCTTC; CDR3: CATGTSGAYNEQFF
length: 13; size: -; J: TRBJ1-2; V: TRBV6-1; D: -; DNA: TGTGCCAGCAGTGAGGTCCAGGGGAATGGCTACACCTTC; CDR3: CASSEVQGNGYTF
length: 15; size: -; J: TRBJ2-7; V: TRBV5-1; D: -; DNA: TGCGCCAGCAGCTTGGCTCGGGACAAGTCCTACGAGCAGTACTTC; CDR3: CASSLARDKSYEQYF
length: 16; size: -; J: TRBJ2-1; V: TRBV7-2; D: -; DNA: TGTGCCAGCAGCTTAGATTGGGCACGCTCCTACAATGAGCAGTTCTTC; CDR3: CASSLDWARSYNEQFF
length: 14; size: -; J: TRBJ2-1; V: TRBV5-1; D: TRBD1; DNA: TGCGCCAGCAGCGCCGACAGGGGGTCCGGTGAGCAGTTCTTC; CDR3: CASSADRGSGEQFF
length: 11; size: -; J: TRBJ1-1; V: TRBV11-3; D: -; DNA: TGTGCCAGCACTCGGGGGAAAGGAGCTTTCTTT; CDR3: CASTRGKGAFF
length: 13; size: -; J: TRBJ2-7; V: TRBV5-1; D: -; DNA: TGCGCCAGCAGCTTGGTAACGCCTGGCCAGCAGTACTTC; CDR3: CASSLVTPGQQYF